This is a list of T cell receptor beta chains from one sample in a study of cytomegalovirus exposure and HLA in healthy donors. This table comes from immunoSEQ multiplex PCR, and its TCRdb copy is limited to in-frame clones, with some not included. The data show 150,000 to 250,000 clones, with 70% to 80% seen just once and approximately 2% held by the top ten. The sample comprised PBMCs. These receptors came from a man aged 25-40 years in good health and CMV-seronegative. CDR3s include the opening cysteine and the closing phenylalanine or tryptophan. Each record gives: V gene, D gene, clone size, J gene, CDR3 DNA, CDR3 protein. A D gene is named only where the DNA matches it firmly. Size is omitted from some rows. Given values are once, few, many or a class for expanded clones.

TRBV5-4	TRBD1	.	TRBJ2-5	TGTGCCAGCAGCCGGACAGGGAGTTCCCAAGAGACCCAGTACTTC	CASSRTGSSQETQYF
TRBV28	TRBD2	few	TRBJ2-1	TGTGCCAGCAGTGCTCCGGGACTAGCCGATGAGCAGTTCTTC	CASSAPGLADEQFF
TRBV28	.	.	TRBJ1-5	TGTGCCAGCAGTTTAATTGCTATAACTGATCAGCCCCAGCATTTT	CASSLIAITDQPQHF
TRBV11-2	TRBD1	.	TRBJ2-7	TGTGCCAGCAGCTTACAACCTCACCCGGACAGGGAATCCTACGAGCAGTACTTC	CASSLQPHPDRESYEQYF
TRBV19	TRBD1	.	TRBJ2-2	TGTGCCAGTAGCCCAAAGGGACAGGGTATCTATCGTCTGAACACCGGGGAGCTGTTTTTT	CASSPKGQGIYRLNTGELFF
TRBV6-5	.	.	TRBJ1-5	TGTGCCAGCAGTGCACAGGGCGCCCGAGAGCCCCAGCATTTT	CASSAQGAREPQHF
TRBV11-2	.	.	TRBJ2-5	TGTGCCAGCAGCTTAGGCGACAGGCCTCAAGAGACCCAGTACTTC	CASSLGDRPQETQYF
TRBV29-1	.	.	TRBJ2-2	TGCAGCGTTGACCTGGCGGAGATGAACACCGGGGAGCTGTTTTTT	CSVDLAEMNTGELFF
TRBV20-1	.	.	TRBJ2-3	TGCGCATGGTCAGGCACAGATACGCAGTATTTT	CAWSGTDTQYF
TRBV2	.	.	TRBJ2-7	TGTGCCAGCAGTGAATATGGTTTGGCTAGTGGACTCGAGCAGTACTTC	CASSEYGLASGLEQYF
TRBV29-1	TRBD2	.	TRBJ2-5	TGCAGCGCCCTAGGTGGGACTAGGGGGGAGACCCAGTACTTC	CSALGGTRGETQYF
TRBV30	.	.	TRBJ1-1	TGTGCCTGGAGCGCTACTTATACGGGGGGGAAGACTGAAGCTTTCTTT	CAWSATYTGGKTEAFF
TRBV13	.	.	TRBJ2-5	TGTGCCAGCAGCTTAGGTGCAGGTCGAGAGACCCAGTACTTC	CASSLGAGRETQYF
TRBV6-5	.	.	TRBJ2-1	TGTGCCAGCAGTTACTCGGTTCTATTCACGGGTGAGCAGTTCTTC	CASSYSVLFTGEQFF
TRBV18	.	.	TRBJ2-1	TGTGCCAGCTCACCTCTCGAGGGAGCACTGAATGAGCAGTTCTTC	CASSPLEGALNEQFF
TRBV27	.	once	TRBJ2-2	TGTGCCAGCAGTTTGGTACCTGCGGGGGAGCTGTTTTTT	CASSLVPAGELFF
TRBV19	TRBD1	few	TRBJ2-7	TGTGCCAGTAGTTCGACAGGGGTCCCCTACGAGCAGTACTTC	CASSSTGVPYEQYF
TRBV6-1	.	.	TRBJ1-1	TGTGCCAGCAGTTTAACGCTAGGGGGGGGCACTGAAGCTTTCTTT	CASSLTLGGGTEAFF
TRBV19	.	.	TRBJ2-2	TGTGCCAGTAGTAGAAGACACACGACCGGGGAGCTGTTTTTT	CASSRRHTTGELFF
TRBV7-2	TRBD1	.	TRBJ2-2	TGTGCCAGCAGCAAAAGGACAGGGGGCTATTCCGGGGAGCTGTTTTTT	CASSKRTGGYSGELFF
TRBV11-3	TRBD1	.	TRBJ2-7	TGTGCCAGCAGCTTAGGGACAGGGGATAAGCAGTACTTC	CASSLGTGDKQYF
TRBV7-6	.	.	TRBJ2-1	TGTGCCAGCAGCACGGGACTTGCAAATGAGCAGTTCTTC	CASSTGLANEQFF
TRBV29-1	TRBD1	.	TRBJ2-5	TGCAGCGTTGGGGACAGGGTCGAGACCCAGTACTTC	CSVGDRVETQYF
TRBV6-5	.	.	TRBJ1-3	TGTGCCAGCAGTTCCTCAGGGGCGTTAGGAAACACCATATATTTT	CASSSSGALGNTIYF
TRBV18	TRBD2	.	TRBJ2-1	TGTGCCAGCTCACCACTGGCGGGAGGTAGTGTATATGAGCAGTTCTTC	CASSPLAGGSVYEQFF
TRBV6-5	TRBD2	.	TRBJ2-2	TGTGCCAGCAGCCCGGGGGGGGCGCGTACCGGGGAGCTGTTTTTT	CASSPGGARTGELFF
TRBV5-1	.	.	TRBJ2-7	TGCGCCAGCAGCAGACTTCTCGGCGCCGAATACGAGCAGTACTTC	CASSRLLGAEYEQYF
TRBV18	TRBD1	few	TRBJ2-5	TGTGCCAGCTCACCACTTGGGACAGGACAAGAGACCCAGTACTTC	CASSPLGTGQETQYF
TRBV10-3	.	.	TRBJ2-7	TGTGCCATCAGTGAGTCAATCTCCCAGGTAGGCGAGCAGTACTTC	CAISESISQVGEQYF
TRBV5-6	TRBD1	few	TRBJ2-3	TGTGCCAGCCAGGACAGGGGAGGAGCAGATACGCAGTATTTT	CASQDRGGADTQYF
TRBV5-1	TRBD1	.	TRBJ2-7	TGCGCCAGCAGCTTGCGGACAGGGGGCACCTACGAGCAGTACTTC	CASSLRTGGTYEQYF
TRBV11-2	.	.	TRBJ2-7	TGTGCCAGCAGCTTTAAAGCTGGCGAGCAGTACTTC	CASSFKAGEQYF
TRBV18	.	.	TRBJ1-1	TGTGCCAGCTCAGTAACCACGGACAGTGAAGCTTTCTTT	CASSVTTDSEAFF
TRBV28	.	.	TRBJ1-6	TGTGCCAGCACCTCCGGGGGGGATAGCGGTTCACCCCTCCACTTT	CASTSGGDSGSPLHF
TRBV6-5	.	.	TRBJ2-7	TGTGCCAGCAGTTACTCTTCAGAGCAGTACTTC	CASSYSSEQYF
TRBV5-1	TRBD1	.	TRBJ1-1	TGCGCCAGCAGCCCGGGGACAGGGAACACTGAAGCTTTCTTT	CASSPGTGNTEAFF
TRBV9	TRBD1	.	TRBJ1-2	TGTGCCAGCAGTACAGGGGCTCGTGGCTACACCTTC	CASSTGARGYTF
TRBV6-6	TRBD1	once	TRBJ1-2	TGTGCCAGCAGTCCGACAGGGGATGGCTACACCTTC	CASSPTGDGYTF
TRBV28	TRBD1	.	TRBJ1-5	TGTGCCAGTCAGCAGGGGGCTCATCAGCCCCAGCATTTT	CASQQGAHQPQHF
TRBV7-9	.	few	TRBJ1-1	TGTTCCAGCAGCTTCAGGGACACTGAAGCTTTCTTT	CSSSFRDTEAFF
TRBV5-1	TRBD2	.	TRBJ2-1	TGCGCCAGCAGCCAAGGACTAGCGGCCCCCCACAGCTCCTACAATGAGCAGTTCTTC	CASSQGLAAPHSSYNEQFF
TRBV10-3	.	.	TRBJ2-7	TGTGCCATCAGTGCGGGGGTCGAGCAGTACTTC	CAISAGVEQYF